These T cell receptor beta chains were read from a single sample in a study of blood T cell repertoires in COVID-19. Clones were read by immunoSEQ multiplex PCR, and TCRdb kept only the in-frame ones, dropping some. Of under 200,000 clones listed, roughly 80% were seen once; the top ten hold approximately 1.5%. Sequenced material: peripheral blood. The receptors here all came from a human donor in a cohort sampled during active COVID-19. Both conserved end residues are part of each CDR3. Each record gives: CDR3 protein, CDR3 DNA, clone size, D gene, J gene, V gene. The D gene is left open where the match is weak. Part of the rows lack a size; the others show once, few, many or a class for expanded clones.

CASSSGGVSSGNTIYF,TGTGCCAGCAGCTCGGGGGGAGTCAGCTCTGGAAACACCATATATTTT,.,.,TRBJ1-3,TRBV11-2
CASSSGLAGAGEQYF,TGTGCCAGCAGTTCTGGACTAGCGGGGGCGGGGGAGCAGTACTTC,.,TRBD2,TRBJ2-7,TRBV28
CASSSLTGLNTEAFF,TGTGCCAGCAGCTCCTTGACAGGCTTGAACACTGAAGCTTTCTTT,.,.,TRBJ1-1,TRBV5-5
CASSEALRTEAFF,TGTGCCAGCAGTGAAGCGCTTCGGACTGAAGCTTTCTTT,.,.,TRBJ1-1,TRBV6-1
CASSHEWGPGYNEQFF,TGCGCCAGCAGCCATGAGTGGGGGCCCGGTTACAATGAGCAGTTCTTC,.,.,TRBJ2-1,TRBV4-3
CASSLVPEREKLFF,TGTGCCAGCAGCTTAGTTCCCGAGAGAGAAAAACTGTTTTTT,.,.,TRBJ1-4,TRBV7-8
CASSLGGGNYEQYF,TGTGCCAGCAGCTTAGGGGGCGGAAACTACGAGCAGTACTTC,.,.,TRBJ2-7,TRBV7-2
CASSFRDRVFDEQYF,TGTGCCAGCAGCTTTCGGGACAGGGTCTTTGACGAGCAGTACTTC,.,TRBD1,TRBJ2-7,TRBV9
CASRAGSSYNEQFF,TGTGCCAGCAGGGCGGGGAGCTCCTACAATGAGCAGTTCTTC,.,.,TRBJ2-1,TRBV6-5
CASSLGTSETQYF,TGTGCCAGCAGCCTAGGGACTAGCGAGACCCAGTACTTC,.,TRBD2,TRBJ2-5,TRBV7-2
CASSRQGGEAFF,TGTGCCAGCAGCCGTCAGGGAGGTGAAGCTTTCTTT,once,.,TRBJ1-1,TRBV7-6
CATSDPGTGGDEQFF,TGTGCCACCAGTGACCCCGGGACAGGGGGTGATGAGCAGTTCTTC,.,TRBD1,TRBJ2-1,TRBV24-1
CASSYAGYGYTF,TGTGCCAGCAGTTATGCGGGCTATGGCTACACCTTC,few,.,TRBJ1-2,TRBV6-2/TRBV6-3
CASSQSNRDTEAFF,TGTGCCAGCAGCCAAAGTAACAGAGACACTGAAGCTTTCTTT,.,.,TRBJ1-1,TRBV3-1/TRBV3-2
CASSFGGGVSYEQYF,TGTGCCAGCAGCTTCGGCGGGGGGGTATCCTACGAGCAGTACTTC,.,TRBD2,TRBJ2-7,TRBV7-6
CASSLLQLAGDAEQYF,TGTGCCAGCAGCTTGCTTCAGCTAGCGGGAGATGCCGAGCAGTACTTC,.,TRBD2,TRBJ2-7,TRBV5-4
CASSLNLGQGAQPQHF,TGTGCCAGCAGTCTGAACCTGGGACAGGGGGCTCAGCCCCAGCATTTT,.,TRBD1,TRBJ1-5,TRBV2
CASSLAWDPGAYEQYF,TGTGCCAGCAGCTTAGCTTGGGACCCGGGGGCCTACGAGCAGTACTTC,few,.,TRBJ2-7,TRBV11-2
CASSFGSTGSTTDTQYF,TGTGCCAGCAGCTTTGGGTCGACAGGGTCGACCACAGATACGCAGTATTTT,.,TRBD1,TRBJ2-3,TRBV5-6
CASLPGRIWNQPQHF,TGTGCCAGCCTCCCGGGGAGGATTTGGAATCAGCCCCAGCATTTT,.,.,TRBJ1-5,TRBV6-5
CASSLGLAGDIYNEQFF,TGTGCCAGCAGCTTAGGACTAGCGGGAGACATCTACAATGAGCAGTTCTTC,.,TRBD2,TRBJ2-1,TRBV7-2
CASSTPGGADTEAFF,TGTGCCAGCAGCACCCCAGGGGGCGCGGACACTGAAGCTTTCTTT,.,TRBD1,TRBJ1-1,TRBV7-9
CASSSPGGPSYEQYF,TGTGCCAGCAGCTCCCCGGGGGGGCCTTCATACGAGCAGTACTTC,.,TRBD2,TRBJ2-7,TRBV7-8
CASSSKQGGSYEQYF,TGTGCCAGCAGTTCCAAGCAGGGGGGATCCTACGAGCAGTACTTC,once,.,TRBJ2-7,TRBV28
CASIWRAPTNEKLFF,TGTGCCAGCATTTGGAGGGCACCAACTAATGAAAAACTGTTTTTT,few,.,TRBJ1-4,TRBV6-5
CASSIPDRAYEQYF,TGTGCCAGTAGTATCCCGGACAGGGCCTACGAGCAGTACTTC,.,TRBD1,TRBJ2-7,TRBV19